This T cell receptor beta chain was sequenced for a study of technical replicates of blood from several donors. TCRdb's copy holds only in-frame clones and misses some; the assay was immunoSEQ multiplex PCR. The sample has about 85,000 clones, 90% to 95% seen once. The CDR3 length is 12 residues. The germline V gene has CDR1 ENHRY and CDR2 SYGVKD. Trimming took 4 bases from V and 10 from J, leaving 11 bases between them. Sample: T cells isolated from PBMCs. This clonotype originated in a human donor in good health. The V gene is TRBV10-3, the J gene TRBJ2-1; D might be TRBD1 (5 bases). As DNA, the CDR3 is TGTGCCATCAGTGCCACCTCAGGGGAGCAGTTCTTC. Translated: CAISATSGEQFF.